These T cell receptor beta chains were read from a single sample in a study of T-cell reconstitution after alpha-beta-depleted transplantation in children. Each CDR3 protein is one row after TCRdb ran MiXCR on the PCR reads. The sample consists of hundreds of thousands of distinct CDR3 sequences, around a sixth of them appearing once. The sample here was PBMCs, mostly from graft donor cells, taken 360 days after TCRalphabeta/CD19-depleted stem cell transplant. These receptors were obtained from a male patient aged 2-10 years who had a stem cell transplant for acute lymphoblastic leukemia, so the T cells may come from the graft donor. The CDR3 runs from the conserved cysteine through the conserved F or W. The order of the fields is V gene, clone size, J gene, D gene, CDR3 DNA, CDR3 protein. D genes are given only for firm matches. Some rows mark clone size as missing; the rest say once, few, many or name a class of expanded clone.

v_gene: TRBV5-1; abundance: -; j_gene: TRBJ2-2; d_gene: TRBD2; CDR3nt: TGCGCCAGCAGCGCCGGGACTATAGCCGGGGAGCTGTTTTTT; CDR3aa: CASSAGTIAGELFF
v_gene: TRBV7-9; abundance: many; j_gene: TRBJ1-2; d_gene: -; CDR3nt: TGTGCCAGCAGCTTAACAGAGGGGCGGCACTATGGCTACACCTTC; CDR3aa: CASSLTEGRHYGYTF
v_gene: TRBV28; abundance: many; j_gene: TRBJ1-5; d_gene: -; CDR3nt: TGTGCCAGCAGTCCACCAGGGAATCGGGCCCAGCATTTT; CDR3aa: CASSPPGNRAQHF
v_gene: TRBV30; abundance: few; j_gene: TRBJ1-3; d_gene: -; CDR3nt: TGTGCCTGGAGTTTTAAGGGGGGCGCGTATGGAAACACCATATATTTT; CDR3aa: CAWSFKGGAYGNTIYF
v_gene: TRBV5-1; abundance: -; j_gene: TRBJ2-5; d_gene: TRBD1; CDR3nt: TGCGCCAGCAGCCCGAGGACAGGGTTTCAGACCCAGTACTTC; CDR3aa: CASSPRTGFQTQYF
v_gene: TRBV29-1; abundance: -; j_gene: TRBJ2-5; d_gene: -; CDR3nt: TGCAGCGTTCTGGGCGAGCAAGAGACCCAGTACTTC; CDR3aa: CSVLGEQETQYF
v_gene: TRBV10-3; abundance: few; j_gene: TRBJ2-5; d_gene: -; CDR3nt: TGTGCCATCAGTGACGGGACAATTCAGGGGACCCAGTACTTC; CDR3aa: CAISDGTIQGTQYF
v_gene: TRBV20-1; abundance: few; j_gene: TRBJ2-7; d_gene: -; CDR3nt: TGCAGTGCTAGTGACAGAGCCTACGAGCAGTACTTC; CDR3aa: CSASDRAYEQYF
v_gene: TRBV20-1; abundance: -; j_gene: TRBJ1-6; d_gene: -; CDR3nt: TGCAGTGCTAGAGATACCAGCTCCTATAATTCACCCCTCCACTTT; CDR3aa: CSARDTSSYNSPLHF
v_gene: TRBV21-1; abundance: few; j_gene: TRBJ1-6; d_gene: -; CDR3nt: TGTGCCAGCAGCACAGAACAGGTTGTGTCATCACCCCTCCACTTT; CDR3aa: CASSTEQVVSSPLHF
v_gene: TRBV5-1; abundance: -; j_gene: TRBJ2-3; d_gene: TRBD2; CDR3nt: TGCGCCAGCTCTAGCGGGGATGCCGCAGATACGCAGTATTTT; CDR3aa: CASSSGDAADTQYF
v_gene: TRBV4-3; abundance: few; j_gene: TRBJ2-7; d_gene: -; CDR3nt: TGCGCCAGCAGCCAAGATTTGTCATACTCCTACGAGCAGTACTTC; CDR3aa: CASSQDLSYSYEQYF
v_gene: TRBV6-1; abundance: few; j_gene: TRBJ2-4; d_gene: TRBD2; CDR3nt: TGTGCCAGCAGTACGGGACTAGCGGGCTCAAAAAACATTCAGTACTTC; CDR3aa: CASSTGLAGSKNIQYF
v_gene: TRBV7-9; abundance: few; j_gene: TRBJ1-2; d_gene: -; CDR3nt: TGTGCCAGCAGTAGGGAAGGGTATGGCTACACCTTC; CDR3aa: CASSREGYGYTF
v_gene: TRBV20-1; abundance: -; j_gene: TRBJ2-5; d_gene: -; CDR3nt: TGCAGTGCTAGCGTCGGCGGGCCCAAAGAGACCCAGTACTTC; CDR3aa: CSASVGGPKETQYF
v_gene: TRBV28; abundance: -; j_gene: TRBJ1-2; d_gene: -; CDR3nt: TGTGCCAGCAACTTACAGTGGACCCGTGGCTACACCTTC; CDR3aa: CASNLQWTRGYTF
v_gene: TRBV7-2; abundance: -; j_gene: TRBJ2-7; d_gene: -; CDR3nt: TGTGCCAGCAGCCTTATGGGAGGTGTGGGCTCCTACGAGCAGTACTTC; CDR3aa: CASSLMGGVGSYEQYF
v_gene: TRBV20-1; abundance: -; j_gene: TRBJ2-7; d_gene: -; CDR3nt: TGCAGTGCTAGAGATAGGAGCAGGACCTACGAGCAGTACTTC; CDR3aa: CSARDRSRTYEQYF
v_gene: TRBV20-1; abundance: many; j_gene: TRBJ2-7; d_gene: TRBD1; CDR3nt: TGCAGTGCCCCTAGGTCCGGGACAGGCCATTACGAGCAGTACTTC; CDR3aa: CSAPRSGTGHYEQYF
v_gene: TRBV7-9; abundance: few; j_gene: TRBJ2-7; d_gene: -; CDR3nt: TGTGCCAGCAGCTCAGACTCGGGAGTAAGCTCCTACGAGCAGTACTTC; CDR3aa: CASSSDSGVSSYEQYF
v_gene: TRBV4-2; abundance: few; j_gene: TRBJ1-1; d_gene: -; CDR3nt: TGTGCCAGCAGCCAAGATCTCCGGGACGGTGAAGCTTTCTTT; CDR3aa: CASSQDLRDGEAFF
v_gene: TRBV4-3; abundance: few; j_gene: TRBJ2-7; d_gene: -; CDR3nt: TGCGCCAGCAGCCAAGAGTTTGGGGGGCGCTCCGAGCAGTACTTC; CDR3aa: CASSQEFGGRSEQYF
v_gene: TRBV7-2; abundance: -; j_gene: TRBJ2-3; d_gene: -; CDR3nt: TGTGCCAGCAGCTTAGTGGCCCAGAGGAGAGATACGCAGTATTTT; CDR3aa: CASSLVAQRRDTQYF
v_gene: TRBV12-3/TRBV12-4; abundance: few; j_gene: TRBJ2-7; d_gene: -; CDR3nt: TGTGCCAGCAGTCCCTTAGTGGGGGGTACCTACGAGCAGTACTTC; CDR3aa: CASSPLVGGTYEQYF
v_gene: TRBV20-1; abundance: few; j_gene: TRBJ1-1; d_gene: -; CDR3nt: TGCAGTGCTATGTTAATGGCCCTAGGCGTCACTGAAGCTTTCTTT; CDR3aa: CSAMLMALGVTEAFF
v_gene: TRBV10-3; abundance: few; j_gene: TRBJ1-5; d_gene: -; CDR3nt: TGTGCCATCAGTGGTTCAGGGGACGGACAGCCCCAGCATTTT; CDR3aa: CAISGSGDGQPQHF